These T cell receptor beta chains were read from a single sample in a study of shared clonotypes between healthy human individuals. The protocol was immunoSEQ multiplex PCR, while the TCRdb copy is restricted to in-frame clones and leaves out a portion. The sample yields over a million clones, approximately 80% seen once. The sample taken for sequencing was memory CD4+ T cells from PBMCs. These receptors all stem from a man aged 18 to 30 in good health. Some clones in this sample may be carry-over from other donors' samples. The CDR3 runs from the conserved cysteine through the conserved F or W. The D gene is left open where the match is weak. Clone size appears in some rows only: once, few, many, or a class for an expanded clone.

d_gene	len	v_gene	abundance	j_gene	CDR3nt	CDR3aa
.	13	TRBV2	.	TRBJ2-7	TGTGCCAGCAGTGCTCGGACGGGCGGAGAGCAGTACTTC	CASSARTGGEQYF
TRBD2	16	TRBV27	.	TRBJ2-2	TGTGCCAGCAGTTTCCTTAGCGGGAGTTACACCGGGGAGCTGTTTTTT	CASSFLSGSYTGELFF
.	16	TRBV10-3	.	TRBJ1-1	TGTGCCATCAGTCTCATTCTGGGGGGCGGGAACACTGAAGCTTTCTTT	CAISLILGGGNTEAFF
TRBD1	17	TRBV18	.	TRBJ2-7	TGTGCCAGCTCACCACACACTATCGGGACAGGCTCGGGGGAGCAGTACTTC	CASSPHTIGTGSGEQYF
TRBD1	17	TRBV7-9	many	TRBJ1-1	TGTGCCAGCAGCTTGAGGGGACAGGGGGTTCAGGGCACTGAAGCTTTCTTT	CASSLRGQGVQGTEAFF
.	15	TRBV12-2	.	TRBJ1-2	TGTGCAAGTCGCTTAGTTACGGACAGGGGCTATGGCTACACCTTC	CASRLVTDRGYGYTF
.	12	TRBV14	.	TRBJ1-2	TGTGCCAGCAGCCAAGGGGCTTTTGGCTACACCTTC	CASSQGAFGYTF
.	14	TRBV6-4	.	TRBJ2-2	TGTGCCAGCAGTGACGGCGGGCACACCGGGGAGCTGTTTTTT	CASSDGGHTGELFF
.	13	TRBV5-1	once	TRBJ1-1	TGCGCCAGCAGCTTGACACCGAACACTGAAGCTTTCTTT	CASSLTPNTEAFF
TRBD1	13	TRBV30	.	TRBJ1-5	TGTGCCTGGACGACAGGGAGGAACCAGCCCCAGCATTTT	CAWTTGRNQPQHF
.	14	TRBV5-1	.	TRBJ2-7	TGCGCCAGCAGAATAGGGGCTTGGGCGTGGGAGCAGTACTTC	CASRIGAWAWEQYF
TRBD1	18	TRBV30	.	TRBJ2-3	TGTGCCTGGAGTCCCCCCTGGGGCAGGGGGCCCGGCACAGATACGCAGTATTTT	CAWSPPWGRGPGTDTQYF
TRBD1	18	TRBV7-8	.	TRBJ1-1	TGTGCCAGCAGCTTAGTGGGCTTGGGGGACAGGGTGAACACTGAAGCTTTCTTT	CASSLVGLGDRVNTEAFF
TRBD1	12	TRBV29-1	few	TRBJ1-2	TGCAGCGCTGGGGACAGGGGAAATGGCTACACCTTC	CSAGDRGNGYTF
.	17	TRBV7-8	.	TRBJ1-4	TGTGCCAGCAGCCCCATCGAAGGGAGAGGAGTCGACGAAAAACTGTTTTTT	CASSPIEGRGVDEKLFF
TRBD1	14	TRBV7-6	.	TRBJ2-3	TGTGCCAGCAGCACAGGACAGGTCACAGATACGCAGTATTTT	CASSTGQVTDTQYF
TRBD2	16	TRBV5-1	.	TRBJ2-2	TGCGCCAGCAGCTCCATAGCGGGAGATAACACCGGGGAGCTGTTTTTT	CASSSIAGDNTGELFF
.	12	TRBV6-5	once	TRBJ2-7	TGTGCCAGCAGCGACACCAGGGCCGAGCAGTACTTC	CASSDTRAEQYF